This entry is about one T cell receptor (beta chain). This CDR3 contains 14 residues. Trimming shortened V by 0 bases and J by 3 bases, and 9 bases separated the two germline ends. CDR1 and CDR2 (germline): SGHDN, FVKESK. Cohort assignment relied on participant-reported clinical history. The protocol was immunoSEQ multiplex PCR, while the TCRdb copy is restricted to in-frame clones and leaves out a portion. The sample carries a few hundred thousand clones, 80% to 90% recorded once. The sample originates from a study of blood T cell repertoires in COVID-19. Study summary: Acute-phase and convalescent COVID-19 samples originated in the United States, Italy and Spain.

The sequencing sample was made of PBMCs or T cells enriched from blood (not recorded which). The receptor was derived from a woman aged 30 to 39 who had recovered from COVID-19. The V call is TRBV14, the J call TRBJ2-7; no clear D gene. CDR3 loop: CASSQDPGFYEQYF. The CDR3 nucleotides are TGTGCCAGCAGCCAAGACCCAGGATTCTACGAGCAGTACTTC.